The sequence of this T cell receptor beta chain was determined in a study of immune heterogeneity within non-small cell lung tumors. This clonotype was recorded many times. The antigen is not known. Study outcomes and limitations: Higher local tumor mutational burden went with moderately higher local T-cell clonality, R around 0.35. Recurrence of identical dominant CDR3 beta clonotypes was observed across intrapatient tumor sites, concomitant with site-unique high-frequency clones.

The authors amplified TCR beta CDR3 by multiplex PCR with 32 V and 13 J primers. TCRdb reprocessed the multiplex PCR reads via MiXCR and lists one record per CDR3 protein. The sample lists about 10,000 distinct CDR3 sequences; approximately 25% were seen once. V was clipped by 3 bases and J by 4 bases; unmatched bases: 11. This CDR3 is built from 15 residues. Germline V gene sequence: CDR1 DFQATT, CDR2 SNEGSKA (reference sequence). Template material comprised bulk tumor genomic DNA at around 600 ng per sample. Biopsies, several per primary tumor and spaced far apart, were collected during surgery. Curative surgery was undertaken by patients, who had untreated, newly diagnosed non-small cell lung cancer. There were roughly 14 donors in total. They were all newly diagnosed non-small cell lung cancer patients undergoing surgery with curative intent.

The TCR sequence derives from a woman aged 45-59 years with non-small cell lung cancer. The sequenced material came from lung tumor tissue. This sequence joins TRBV20-1 and TRBJ1-1; 7 bases are shared with TRBD1. CDR3 sequence: CSARGKGQIGTEAFF. Written as DNA, the CDR3 is TGCAGTGCTAGGGGAAAGGGACAGATCGGCACTGAAGCTTTCTTT.